The 22 T cell receptor beta chains below come from one sample, sequenced in a study of T cell repertoires in cytomegalovirus infection. Antigens of these TCRs are unknown. TCRdb called the reads again in MiXCR, with one record for every CDR3 protein. The data show approximately 500,000 distinct CDR3 sequences, 30% to 35% seen once. The specimen comprised cultured PBMCs, sampled from culture after CMV antigen stimulation. These receptor sequences come from a human donor in good health (CMV status not recorded). Some clones in this sample may be carry-over from other donors' samples.

This chain joins TRBV7-2 and TRBJ1-1; D is unresolved. The CDR3 loop spans 15 amino acids. V lost 6 bases and J 5 bases, leaving 19 bases between the germline ends. Germline CDR1 reads SGHTA; CDR2 reads FQGNSA. CDR3 protein: CASRSSGVPRTEAFF. CDR3 DNA: TGTGCCAGCAGGTCATCTGGGGTCCCGAGGACTGAAGCTTTCTTT.

The rearrangement uses TRBV5-1 and TRBJ2-3; TRBD2 aligns across 11 bases. After removal of 4 bases from V and 0 bases from J, the junction contained 16 bases not matched to a gene. Germline values: CDR1 SGHRS, CDR2 YFSETQ. The CDR3 has 20 residues. The CDR3 DNA reads TGCGCCAGCAGCATCCGATCCGGGACTAGCGGCACTTCTAGCACAGATACGCAGTATTTT. Translated: CASSIRSGTSGTSSTDTQYF.

This clonotype came up a few times. V and J are TRBV7-3 and TRBJ2-3; 9 nucleotides align to TRBD2. Germline-derived CDR1 and CDR2 are SGHTA and FQGTGA. CDR3 size: 16 residues. Trimming removed 0 bases from V and 4 bases from J; junction bases left unmatched: 5. DNA for the CDR3: TGTGCCAGCAGCTTAACTGCGGGAGGGATGGCAGATACGCAGTATTTT. It specifies CASSLTAGGMADTQYF. Full variable domain (missing parts from reference TRBV7-3 and TRBJ2-3): GAGVSQTPSNKVTEKGKYVELRCDPISGHTALYWYRQSLGQGPEFLIYFQGTGAADDSGLPNDRFFAVRPEGSVSTLKIQRTERGDSAVYLCASSLTAGGMADTQYFGPGTRLTVL.

In this sample, this clonotype turned up a few times. This rearrangement joins TRBV18 to TRBJ2-1, with 9 bases identical to TRBD1. After removal of 5 bases from V and 2 bases from J, the junction contained 4 bases not matched to a gene. This CDR3 is 15 amino acids long. Germline assignment: CDR1 KGHSH and CDR2 LQKENI. CDR3 residues: CASSIGTGTYNEQFF. The CDR3 bases are TGTGCCAGCTCAATAGGGACAGGGACCTACAATGAGCAGTTCTTC. Full variable domain (missing parts from reference TRBV18 and TRBJ2-1): NAGVMQNPRHLVRRRGQEARLRCSPMKGHSHVYWYRQLPEEGLKFMVYLQKENIIDESGMPKERFSAEFPKEGPSILRIQQVVRGDSAAYFCASSIGTGTYNEQFFGPGTRLTVL.

At least ten counts were recorded for this clonotype. The chain employs TRBV7-2 and TRBJ1-1; unclear D gene. Germline CDR1 is SGHTA and CDR2 is FQGNSA. This CDR3 has 14 amino acids. Trimming took 1 base from V and 3 from J, leaving 9 bases between them. DNA of the CDR3: TGTGCCAGCAGCTTAGTAGCAGGATACACTGAAGCTTTCTTT. Encoded protein: CASSLVAGYTEAFF. The complete variable domain, with remaining parts taken from reference TRBV7-2 and TRBJ1-1, reads GAGVSQSPSNKVTEKGKDVELRCDPISGHTALYWYRQSLGQGLEFLIYFQGNSAPDKSGLPSDRFSAERTGGSVSTLTIQRTQQEDSAVYLCASSLVAGYTEAFFGQGTRLTVV.

The chain couples TRBV4-1 to TRBJ1-5; D gene unclear. CDR3 length: 15 amino acids. Germline CDR1 and CDR2: MGHRA and YSYEKL. The V gene lost 0 bases and the J gene lost 4 bases, with 10 bases spanning the gap. DNA of the CDR3: TGCGCCAGCAGCCAAGAGCTCGGGAGGAATCAGCCCCAGCATTTT. It yields the protein CASSQELGRNQPQHF.

This clonotype has only one observation. The gene calls are TRBV11-3 and TRBJ2-3; 8 nucleotides align to TRBD2. The germline V gene encodes CDR1 SGHNT and CDR2 YENEEA. This CDR3 contains 16 residues. Germline trimming cut 4 bases from V and 3 bases from J; bases unmatched to any gene: 9. CDR3 residues: CASSSGASGFTDTQYF. The CDR3 region has the DNA TGTGCCAGCAGCTCCGGCGCTAGCGGGTTTACAGATACGCAGTATTTT.

The CDR3 DNA is TGTGCCAGCAGCTTAAAGCGGGGGACTAGCGGAGAATACAATGAGCAGTTCTTC. Residues: CASSLKRGTSGEYNEQFF. The rearrangement links TRBV7-8 to TRBJ2-1, with TRBD2 matching over 11 bases. J gave up 4 bases and V 2 bases, and 10 bases lay outside the gene matches. CDR3 length equals 18 residues. Germline V gives CDR1 SGHVS, CDR2 FQNEAQ. The full variable domain, rest sourced from reference TRBV7-8 and TRBJ2-1, is GAGVSQSPRYKVAKRGQDVALRCDPISGHVSLFWYQQALGQGPEFLTYFQNEAQLDKSGLPSDRFFAERPEGSVSTLKIQRTQQEDSAVYLCASSLKRGTSGEYNEQFFGPGTRLTVL.

This clonotype was counted a few times. The rearrangement links TRBV12-3 or TRBV12-4 to TRBJ2-5; D is perhaps TRBD2 (5 bases). V gave up 8 bases and J gave up 1 base, with 8 bases separating them. CDR3 length equals 12 residues. CDR3 sequence (DNA): TGTGCCAGCCGCCGGGGCCAAGAGACCCAGTACTTC. Protein sequence: CASRRGQETQYF.

This clonotype was counted at least ten times. The rearrangement uses TRBV7-2 and TRBJ2-3, with 7 bases that match TRBD2. The V gene's germline CDR1 is SGHTA and CDR2 FQGNSA. Trimming at V came to 5 bases and at J to 3 bases, leaving 14 bases not matched to a gene. The CDR3 contains 17 residues. The CDR3 here is CASSLRLQTSRTDTQYF. CDR3 in DNA: TGTGCCAGCAGCCTCCGTTTGCAGACTAGCAGAACAGATACGCAGTATTTT.

In this sample, this clonotype turned up many times. The genes are TRBV7-6 and TRBJ2-1; perhaps TRBD2 as D (5 bases). The CDR3 totals 12 residues. Per the germline V gene, CDR1 is SGHVS and CDR2 is FNYEAQ. The V gene lost 1 base and the J gene lost 14 bases, with 12 bases spanning the gap. The CDR3 coding sequence is TGTGCCAGCAGCTTAGGAGGCGGGTTCAAGTTCTTC. This sequence encodes CASSLGGGFKFF.

The chain recombines TRBV9 with TRBJ2-3; D perhaps matches TRBD2 (5 bases). Trimming took off 0 bases at V and 2 bases at J, with 7 bases between the two ends. Germline values: CDR1 SGDLS, CDR2 YYNGEE. The CDR3 length is 14 residues. CDR3 sequence reads: CASSVELVTDTQYF. Written as DNA, the CDR3 is TGTGCCAGCAGCGTAGAACTAGTCACAGATACGCAGTATTTT.

A few counts support this clonotype. The chain combines TRBV7-2 with TRBJ1-5, with no clear D. Germline V gene sequence: CDR1 SGHTA, CDR2 FQGNSA. The CDR3 spans 14 residues. Trimming took 2 bases from V and 4 from J, leaving 9 bases between them. The CDR3 reads CASSLLWENQPQHF. The CDR3, as DNA: TGTGCCAGCAGCTTATTATGGGAGAATCAGCCCCAGCATTTT.

The chain employs TRBV4-1 and TRBJ2-7, with TRBD1 matching over 8 bases. Germline V gives CDR1 MGHRA, CDR2 YSYEKL. The length of the CDR3 is 16 residues. After removal of 1 base from V and 0 bases from J, the junction contained 5 bases not matched to a gene. The CDR3 coding sequence is TGCGCCAGCAGCCAAGTCTCGACAGGGGTCTCCTACGAGCAGTACTTC. It translates to CASSQVSTGVSYEQYF.

This CDR3 is CASSVRRDTDTQYF. The CDR3 nucleotides are TGTGCCAGCAGCGTACGGAGGGACACAGATACGCAGTATTTT. This rearrangement joins TRBV9 to TRBJ2-3, with a tentative D call TRBD2 (6 bases). The CDR3 length is 14 residues. Per the germline V gene, CDR1 is SGDLS and CDR2 is YYNGEE. Trimming took 1 base from V and 2 from J, leaving 8 bases between them.

The rearrangement joins TRBV15 to TRBJ1-1; TRBD1 is a possible D gene (6 bases). Per the germline V gene, CDR1 is LNHNV and CDR2 is YYDKDF (reference sequence). The CDR3 is 15 residues long. V lost 1 base to trimming and J lost 0 bases, with 9 bases between them. The CDR3 here is CATSRGTVLNTEAFF. The CDR3 DNA reads TGTGCCACCAGCAGAGGGACAGTCTTGAACACTGAAGCTTTCTTT.

Ten or more counts support this clonotype. The chain combines TRBV7-2 with TRBJ1-4, with TRBD1 as a possible D gene (5 bases). The germline V gene has CDR1 SGHTA and CDR2 FQGNSA. Trimming removed 0 bases at V and 5 bases at J, with 10 bases between. The CDR3 is made up of 15 amino acids. The CDR3 region has the DNA TGTGCCAGCAGCTTAGCGGGCAGGGTAAATGAAAAACTGTTTTTT. Protein product: CASSLAGRVNEKLFF.

This chain joins TRBV19 and TRBJ2-5; 9 nucleotides line up with TRBD1. The germline CDR1 and CDR2 sequences are LNHDA and SQIVND (reference sequence). The V segment lost 5 bases and the J segment 13 bases; nucleotides outside the gene matches: 11. The CDR3 has 13 amino acids. CDR3 nucleotides: TGTGCCAGTAGTGGACAGGGGTCAACCCGACGGTACTTC. It yields the protein CASSGQGSTRRYF.

The chain employs TRBV6-1 and TRBJ1-3; weak D call: TRBD1 (5 bases). The CDR3 is made up of 15 amino acids. Trimming removed 5 bases at V and 6 bases at J, with 17 bases between. The germline V gene has CDR1 MNHNS and CDR2 SASEGT. CDR3 in amino acids: CASSYDRGNQNTIYF. The CDR3 DNA reads TGTGCCAGCAGTTACGATAGGGGCAACCAAAACACCATATATTTT.

The chain couples TRBV7-8 to TRBJ1-2; 9 nucleotides align to TRBD1. The V gene's germline CDR1 is SGHVS and CDR2 FQNEAQ. With 4 bases clipped from V and 0 bases from J, the junction kept 3 bases outside the gene matches. This CDR3 has 15 residues. In nucleotides, the CDR3 is TGTGCCAGCAGCTCCCGGGACAGGGCTAACTATGGCTACACCTTC. The encoded protein is CASSSRDRANYGYTF.

Only a few counts were recorded for this clonotype. The genes are TRBV12-3 or TRBV12-4 and TRBJ1-1; tentatively, D is TRBD1 (6 bases). The CDR3 extends over 13 amino acids. V lost 6 bases and J lost 5, with 13 bases in between. Here the CDR3 DNA reads TGTGCCAGCAGCCGACAGGAGGGAACTGAAGCTTTCTTT. The encoded protein is CASSRQEGTEAFF.

This clonotype came up many times. One junction end disagrees with the germline gene, perhaps due to a read error. The chain links TRBV19 to TRBJ1-5, with D possibly being TRBD1 (5 bases). Germline CDR1 LNHDA, CDR2 SQIVND (reference sequence). CDR3 length: 14 amino acids. CDR3 sequence reads: CASSITGSNQPQHF. The DNA for the CDR3 is TGTGCCAGCAGTATCACAGGTAGCAATCAGCCCCAGCATTTT. Complete variable domain (other parts from reference TRBV19 and TRBJ1-5): DGGITQSPKYLFRKEGQNVTLSCEQNLNHDAMYWYRQDPGQGLRLIYYSQIVNDFQKGDIAEGYSVSREKKESFPLTVTSAQKNPTAFYLCASSITGSNQPQHFGDGTRLSIL.